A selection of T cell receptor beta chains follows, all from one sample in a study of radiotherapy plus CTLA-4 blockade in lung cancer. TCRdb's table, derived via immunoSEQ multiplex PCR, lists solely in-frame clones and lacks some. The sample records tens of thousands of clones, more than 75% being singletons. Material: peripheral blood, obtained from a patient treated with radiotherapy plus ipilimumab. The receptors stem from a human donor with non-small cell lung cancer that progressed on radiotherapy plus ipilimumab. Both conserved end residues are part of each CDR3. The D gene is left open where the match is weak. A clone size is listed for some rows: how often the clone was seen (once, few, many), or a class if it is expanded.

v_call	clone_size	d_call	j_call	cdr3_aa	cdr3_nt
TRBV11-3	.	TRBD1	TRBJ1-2	CASSLVPGTGATPYGYTF	TGTGCCAGCAGCTTAGTACCCGGGACAGGGGCGACACCCTATGGCTACACCTTC
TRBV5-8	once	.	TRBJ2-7	CASRKTGKGYEQYF	TGTGCCAGCAGGAAAACAGGGAAGGGCTACGAGCAGTACTTC
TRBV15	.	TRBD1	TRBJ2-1	CATGGQGDYEQFF	TGTGCCACCGGAGGACAGGGGGACTATGAGCAGTTCTTC
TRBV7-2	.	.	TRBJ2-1	CASSLELSYNEQFF	TGTGCCAGCAGCTTAGAACTCTCGTACAATGAGCAGTTCTTC
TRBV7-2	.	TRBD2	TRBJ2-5	CASSSSGGALETQYF	TGTGCCAGCAGCTCTAGCGGGGGGGCCTTAGAGACCCAGTACTTC
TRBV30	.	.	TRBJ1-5	CAWNTPGRNQPQHF	TGTGCCTGGAATACGCCCGGGCGGAATCAGCCCCAGCATTTT
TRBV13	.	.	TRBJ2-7	CASRQLGGSYEQYF	TGTGCCAGCAGGCAGCTGGGGGGTTCCTACGAGCAGTACTTC
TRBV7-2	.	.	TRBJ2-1	CASSPSPGILDEQFF	TGTGCCAGCAGCCCTAGCCCCGGGATTTTAGATGAGCAGTTCTTC
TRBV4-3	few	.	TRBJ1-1	CASSQEVTGMNTEAFF	TGCGCCAGCAGCCAAGAAGTTACGGGGATGAACACTGAAGCTTTCTTT
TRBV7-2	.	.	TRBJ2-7	CASSLASGLLGEQYF	TGTGCCAGCAGCTTAGCCTCAGGACTGTTGGGCGAGCAGTACTTC
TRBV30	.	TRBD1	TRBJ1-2	CAWSLNRGADYGYTF	TGTGCCTGGAGTTTAAACAGGGGAGCGGACTATGGCTACACCTTC
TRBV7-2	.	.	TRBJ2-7	CASSPKRQVAYEQYF	TGTGCCAGCAGCCCCAAACGACAGGTAGCCTACGAGCAGTACTTC
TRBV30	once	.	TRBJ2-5	CAWDATSWETQYF	TGTGCCTGGGACGCGACGTCCTGGGAGACCCAGTACTTC
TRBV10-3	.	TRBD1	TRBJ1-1	CAISRQGENTEAFF	TGTGCCATCAGTAGACAGGGGGAGAACACTGAAGCTTTCTTT
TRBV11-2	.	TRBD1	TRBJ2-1	CASSVGGTGVSEQFF	TGTGCCAGCAGCGTGGGGGGGACAGGGGTGAGTGAGCAGTTCTTC
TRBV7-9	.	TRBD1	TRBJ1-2	CASSSLGRGAYGYTF	TGTGCCAGCAGCTCCCTGGGCAGGGGGGCCTATGGCTACACCTTC
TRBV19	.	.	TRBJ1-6	CASSISLVGGNSPLHF	TGTGCCAGTAGTATCAGTTTGGTTGGTGGTAATTCACCCCTCCACTTT